This T cell receptor (beta chain) was obtained from a study of PD-1 blockade in classical Hodgkin lymphoma. This table comes from immunoSEQ multiplex PCR, and its TCRdb copy is limited to in-frame clones, with some not included. This sample has 15,000 to 20,000 clones, with around 93% found just once. The V gene's germline CDR1 is SGHVS and CDR2 FQNEAQ. Trimming cost V 1 base and J 1 base, with 8 bases left between them. This CDR3 has 14 amino acids. In the case of this clone: The antigen is not known.

Time point: newly diagnosed, previously untreated cHL patient sample. Thawed PBMCs yielded CD4+ T cells through magnetic negative selection. Comparison used PBMCs from newly diagnosed, untreated classical Hodgkin lymphoma. Findings and limits, study-wide: Repertoire difference causes, possibly disease activity or prior therapy, remain undefined. Compared with healthy donors, newly diagnosed patients reportedly showed lower baseline TCR diversity.

This TCR derives from a human donor with classical Hodgkin lymphoma. Sequenced: CD4+ T cells from blood. The rearrangement joins TRBV7-8 to TRBJ2-7; D remains ambiguous. The CDR3 sequence is CASSLGIGSYEQYF. CDR3 sequence (DNA): TGTGCCAGCAGCTTAGGTATAGGGTCCTACGAGCAGTACTTC.